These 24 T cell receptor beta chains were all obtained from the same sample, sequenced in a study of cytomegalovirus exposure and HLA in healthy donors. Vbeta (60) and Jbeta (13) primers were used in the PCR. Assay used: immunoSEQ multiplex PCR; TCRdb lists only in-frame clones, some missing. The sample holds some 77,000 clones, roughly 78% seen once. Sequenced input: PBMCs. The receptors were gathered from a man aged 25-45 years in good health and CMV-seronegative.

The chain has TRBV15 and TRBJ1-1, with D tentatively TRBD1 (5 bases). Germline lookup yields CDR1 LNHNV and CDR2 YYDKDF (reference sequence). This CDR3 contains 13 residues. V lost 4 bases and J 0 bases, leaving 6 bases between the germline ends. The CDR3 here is CATSKGMNTEAFF. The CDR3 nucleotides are TGTGCCACCAGCAAGGGGATGAACACTGAAGCTTTCTTT.

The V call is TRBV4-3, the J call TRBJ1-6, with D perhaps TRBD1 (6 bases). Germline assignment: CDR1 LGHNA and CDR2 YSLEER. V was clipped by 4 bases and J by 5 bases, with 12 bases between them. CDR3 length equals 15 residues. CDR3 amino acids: CASSLRDIDNSPLHF. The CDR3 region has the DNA TGCGCCAGCAGCCTCCGGGACATAGATAATTCACCCCTCCACTTT.

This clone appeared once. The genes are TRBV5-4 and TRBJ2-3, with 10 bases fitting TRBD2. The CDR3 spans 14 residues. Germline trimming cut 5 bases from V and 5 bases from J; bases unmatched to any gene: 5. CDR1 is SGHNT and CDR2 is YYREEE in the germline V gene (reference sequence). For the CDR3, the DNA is TGTGCCAGCAGAGGAGCGGGGGGGCTAGATACGCAGTATTTT. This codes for CASRGAGGLDTQYF.

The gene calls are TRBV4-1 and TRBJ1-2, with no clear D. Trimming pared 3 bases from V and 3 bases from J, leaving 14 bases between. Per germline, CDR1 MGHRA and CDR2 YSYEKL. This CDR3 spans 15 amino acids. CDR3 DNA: TGCGCCAGCAGCCAGGTTTTGAGGTTCGACTATGGCTACACCTTC. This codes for CASSQVLRFDYGYTF.

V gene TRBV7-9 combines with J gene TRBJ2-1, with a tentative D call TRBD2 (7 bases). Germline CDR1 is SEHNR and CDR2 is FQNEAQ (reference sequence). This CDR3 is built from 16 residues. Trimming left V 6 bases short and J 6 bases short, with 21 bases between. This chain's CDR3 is CASSPNGGGLGNEQFF. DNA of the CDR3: TGTGCCAGCAGTCCTAACGGCGGGGGCCTGGGCAATGAGCAGTTCTTC.

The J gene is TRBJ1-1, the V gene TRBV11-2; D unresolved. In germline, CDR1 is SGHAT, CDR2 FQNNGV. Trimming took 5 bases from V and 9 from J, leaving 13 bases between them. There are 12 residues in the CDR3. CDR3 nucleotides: TGTGCCAGCAGCCAACAACAGACAAAAGCTTTCTTT. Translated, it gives CASSQQQTKAFF.

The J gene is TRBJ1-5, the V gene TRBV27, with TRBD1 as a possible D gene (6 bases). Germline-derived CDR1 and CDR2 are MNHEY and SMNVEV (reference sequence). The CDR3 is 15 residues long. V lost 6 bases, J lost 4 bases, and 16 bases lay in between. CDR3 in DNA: TGTGCCAGCAGCCCCGGGACATACATTAATCAGCCCCAGCATTTT. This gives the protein CASSPGTYINQPQHF.

The DNA for the CDR3 is TGTGCCAGCAGCGTAGGGGGGGAGCCCTACAATGAGCAGTTCTTC. As protein: CASSVGGEPYNEQFF. The rearrangement uses TRBV9 and TRBJ2-1, with D perhaps matching TRBD2 (6 bases). There are 15 residues in the CDR3. Per germline, CDR1 SGDLS and CDR2 YYNGEE. V gave up 0 bases and J gave up 2 bases, with 9 bases separating them.

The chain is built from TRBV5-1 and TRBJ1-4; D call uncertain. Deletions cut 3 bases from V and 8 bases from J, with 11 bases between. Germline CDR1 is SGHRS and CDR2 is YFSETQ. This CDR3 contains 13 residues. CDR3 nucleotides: TGCGCCAGCAGCTGGGAGGGAGAGGAAAAACTGTTTTTT. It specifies CASSWEGEEKLFF.

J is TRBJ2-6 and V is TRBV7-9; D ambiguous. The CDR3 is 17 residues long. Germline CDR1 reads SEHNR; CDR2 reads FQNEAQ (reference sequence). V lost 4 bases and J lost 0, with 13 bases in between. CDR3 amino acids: CASSSISLSSGANVLTF. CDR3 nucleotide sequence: TGTGCCAGCAGCTCCATTAGCCTCAGCTCTGGGGCCAACGTCCTGACTTTC.

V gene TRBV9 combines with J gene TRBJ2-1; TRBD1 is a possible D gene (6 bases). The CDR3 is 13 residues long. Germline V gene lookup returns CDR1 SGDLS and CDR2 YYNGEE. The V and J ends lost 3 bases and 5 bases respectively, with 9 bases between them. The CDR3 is CASSASGDNEQFF. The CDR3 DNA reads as TGTGCCAGCAGCGCTTCAGGGGACAATGAGCAGTTCTTC.

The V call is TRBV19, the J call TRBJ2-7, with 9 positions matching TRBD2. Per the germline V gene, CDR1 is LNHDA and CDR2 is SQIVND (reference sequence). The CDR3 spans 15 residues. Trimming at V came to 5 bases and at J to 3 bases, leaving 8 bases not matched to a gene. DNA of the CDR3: TGTGCCAGTAGTCCTATAGCGGGAGAGCTCTACGAGCAGTACTTC. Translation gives CASSPIAGELYEQYF.

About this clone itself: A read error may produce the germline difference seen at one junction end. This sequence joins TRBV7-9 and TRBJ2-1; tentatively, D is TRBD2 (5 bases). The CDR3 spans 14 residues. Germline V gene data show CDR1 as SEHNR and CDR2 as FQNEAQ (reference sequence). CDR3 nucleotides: TGTTCCAGCAGCTTGGCGGGCGGGCACAATGAGCAGTTCTTC. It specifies CSSSLAGGHNEQFF.

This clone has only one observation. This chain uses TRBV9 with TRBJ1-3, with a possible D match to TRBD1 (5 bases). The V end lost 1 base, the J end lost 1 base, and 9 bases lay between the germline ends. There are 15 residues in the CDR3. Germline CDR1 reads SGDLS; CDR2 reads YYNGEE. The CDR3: CASSVSGGSGNTIYF. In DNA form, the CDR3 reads TGTGCCAGCAGCGTATCCGGGGGGTCTGGAAACACCATATATTTT.

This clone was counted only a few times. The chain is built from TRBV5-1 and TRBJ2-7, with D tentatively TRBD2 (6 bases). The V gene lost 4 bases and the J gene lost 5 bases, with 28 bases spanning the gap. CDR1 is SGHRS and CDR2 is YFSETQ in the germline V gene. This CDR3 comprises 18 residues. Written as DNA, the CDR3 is TGCGCCAGCAGCGTCTTCCCCGGGAGTAGCGTCTTGGTCCACGAGCAGTACTTC. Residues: CASSVFPGSSVLVHEQYF.

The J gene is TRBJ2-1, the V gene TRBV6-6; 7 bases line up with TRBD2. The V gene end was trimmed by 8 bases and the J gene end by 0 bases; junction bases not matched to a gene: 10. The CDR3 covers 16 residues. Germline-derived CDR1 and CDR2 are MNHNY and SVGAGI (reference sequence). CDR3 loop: CASQKFSGRSYNEQFF. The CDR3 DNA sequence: TGTGCCAGCCAAAAATTTAGCGGGCGCTCCTACAATGAGCAGTTCTTC.

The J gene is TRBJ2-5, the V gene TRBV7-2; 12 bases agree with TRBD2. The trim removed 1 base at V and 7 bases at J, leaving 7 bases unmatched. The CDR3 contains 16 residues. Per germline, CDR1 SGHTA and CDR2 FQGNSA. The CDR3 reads CASSLGLAGAGGTQYF. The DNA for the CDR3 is TGTGCCAGCAGCTTAGGACTAGCGGGAGCGGGCGGGACCCAGTACTTC.

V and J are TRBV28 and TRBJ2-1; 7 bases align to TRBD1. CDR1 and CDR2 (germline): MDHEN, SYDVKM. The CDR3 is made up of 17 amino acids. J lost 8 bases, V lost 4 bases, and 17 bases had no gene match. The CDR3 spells CASSSSRQGNLKYEQFF. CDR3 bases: TGTGCCAGCAGTTCGAGCCGACAGGGAAATTTGAAATATGAGCAGTTCTTC.

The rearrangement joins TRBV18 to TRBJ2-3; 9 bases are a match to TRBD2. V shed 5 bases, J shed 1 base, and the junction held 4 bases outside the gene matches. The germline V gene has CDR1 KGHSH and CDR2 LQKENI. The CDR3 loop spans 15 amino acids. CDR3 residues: CASSAIAGGTDTQYF. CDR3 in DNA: TGTGCCAGCTCAGCGATAGCGGGAGGCACAGATACGCAGTATTTT.

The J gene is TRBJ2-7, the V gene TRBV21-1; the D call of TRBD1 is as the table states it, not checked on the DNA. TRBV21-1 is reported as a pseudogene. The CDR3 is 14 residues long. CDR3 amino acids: CASSTREIGYEQYF. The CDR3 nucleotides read TGTGCCAGCAGCACCAGGGAAATTGGATACGAGCAGTACTTC.

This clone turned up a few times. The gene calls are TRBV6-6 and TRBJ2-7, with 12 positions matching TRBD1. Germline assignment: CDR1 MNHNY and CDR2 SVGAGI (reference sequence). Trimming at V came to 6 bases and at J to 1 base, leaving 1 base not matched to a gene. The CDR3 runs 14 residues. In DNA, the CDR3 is TGTGCCAGCAGGGGACAGGGGGCTTCCTACGAGCAGTACTTC. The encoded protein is CASRGQGASYEQYF.

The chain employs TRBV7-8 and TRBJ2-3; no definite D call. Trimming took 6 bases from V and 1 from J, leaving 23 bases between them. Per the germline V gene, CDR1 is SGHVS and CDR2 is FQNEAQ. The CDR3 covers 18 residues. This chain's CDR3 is CASRLLRHRTVGTDTQYF. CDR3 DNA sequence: TGTGCCAGCAGATTGCTAAGACATCGTACAGTGGGCACAGATACGCAGTATTTT.

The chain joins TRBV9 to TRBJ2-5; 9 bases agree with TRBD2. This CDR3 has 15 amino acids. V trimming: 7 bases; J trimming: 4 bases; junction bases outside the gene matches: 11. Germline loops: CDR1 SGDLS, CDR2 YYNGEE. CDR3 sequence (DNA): TGTGCCAGCGGACGGATTAGCGGGAGAAGAGAGACCCAGTACTTC. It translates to CASGRISGRRETQYF.

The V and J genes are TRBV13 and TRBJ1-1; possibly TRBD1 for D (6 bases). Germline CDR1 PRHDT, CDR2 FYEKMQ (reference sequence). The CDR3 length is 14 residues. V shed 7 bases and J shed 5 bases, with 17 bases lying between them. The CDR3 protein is CASIPRGGETEAFF. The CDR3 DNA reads TGTGCCAGCATCCCGCGGGGGGGCGAAACTGAAGCTTTCTTT. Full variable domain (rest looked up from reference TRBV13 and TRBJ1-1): AAGVIQSPRHLIKEKRETATLKCYPIPRHDTVYWYQQGPGQDPQFLISFYEKMQSDKGSIPDRFSAQQFSDYHSELNMSSLELGDSALYFCASIPRGGETEAFFGQGTRLTVV.